This entry lists 5 T cell receptor beta chains sequenced from one sample in a study of CD8 T cells in ankylosing spondylitis. One entry per CDR3 protein, called by TCRdb with MiXCR from the 5' RACE reads. The profile shows roughly 180,000 distinct CDR3 sequences, approximately 10% of them singletons. The sample consisted of blood, either unsorted or a sorted T cell fraction (not recorded which). The receptors originated from a female donor with ankylosing spondylitis or in good health (not recorded which).

V gene TRBV27 combines with J gene TRBJ2-1; 7 bases match TRBD1. V trimming: 5 bases; J trimming: 0 bases; junction bases outside the gene matches: 7. The CDR3 is 16 amino acids. Germline assignment: CDR1 MNHEY and CDR2 SMNVEV (reference sequence). The CDR3 sequence: CASSITTGVSYNEQFF. The CDR3, as DNA: TGTGCCAGCAGTATAACTACAGGGGTCTCCTACAATGAGCAGTTCTTC.

This clonotype was recorded a few times. The chain is built from TRBV27 and TRBJ2-7; 8 bases map to TRBD2. The V segment lost 6 bases and the J segment 4 bases; nucleotides outside the gene matches: 8. Per the germline V gene, CDR1 is MNHEY and CDR2 is SMNVEV (reference sequence). This CDR3 comprises 14 residues. The CDR3 coding sequence is TGTGCCAGCAGGCCCGGGACTAGTTATTACGAGCAGTACTTC. Encoded protein: CASRPGTSYYEQYF.

Many counts were recorded for this clonotype. Here the CDR3 DNA reads TGTGCCAGCAGCTCCGACAGGGCGAACACTGAAGCTTTCTTT. Translation: CASSSDRANTEAFF. J is TRBJ1-1 and V is TRBV6-1; TRBD1 aligns across 7 bases. Germline loops: CDR1 MNHNS, CDR2 SASEGT. This CDR3 has 14 amino acids. V trimming: 6 bases; J trimming: 1 base; junction bases outside the gene matches: 5.

This clonotype showed up many times. The chain links TRBV7-6 to TRBJ2-3; 8 bases agree with TRBD1. This CDR3 comprises 12 residues. The J segment lost 8 bases and the V segment lost 5 bases, leaving 3 bases of the junction unmatched. From germline, CDR1 is SGHVS and CDR2 FNYEAQ. The CDR3, as DNA: TGTGCCAGCAGCCCGGACAGGGTTACGCAGTATTTT. It encodes CASSPDRVTQYF.

This clonotype was seen only a few times. The chain combines TRBV4-3 with TRBJ2-7; D is uncertain. Germline CDR1 is LGHNA and CDR2 is YSLEER. V was cut by 1 base and J by 2 bases, with 12 bases left in between. The CDR3 is made up of 15 amino acids. The CDR3: CASSQVPLPTYEQYF. CDR3 DNA sequence: TGCGCCAGCAGCCAAGTTCCCCTCCCCACCTACGAGCAGTACTTC.